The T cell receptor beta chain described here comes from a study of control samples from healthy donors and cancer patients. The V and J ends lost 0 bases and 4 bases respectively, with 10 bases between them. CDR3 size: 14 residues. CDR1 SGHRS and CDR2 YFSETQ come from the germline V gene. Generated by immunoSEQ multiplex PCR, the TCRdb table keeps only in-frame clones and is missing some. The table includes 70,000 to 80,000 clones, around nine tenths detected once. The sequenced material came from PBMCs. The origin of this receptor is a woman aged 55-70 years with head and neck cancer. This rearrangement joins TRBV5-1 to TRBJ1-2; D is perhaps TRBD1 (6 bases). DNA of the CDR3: TGCGCCAGCAGCTTGGGACAGGAAACCTATGGCTACACCTTC. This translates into CASSLGQETYGYTF.